This TCR beta chain was identified during a study of cytomegalovirus exposure and HLA in healthy donors. The overall study: T cells numbering about 180 million yielded some 120 million unique TCR beta sequences in an earlier analysis. Genotyping showed around 80% of a few hundred donors falling in the Caucasian-associated ancestry cluster. General study results and limits: In an earlier analysis, in some 540 donors, most V segments appeared productive either ~87% or ~30% of the time. The investigators catalogued some 150 TCR beta chains as cytomegalovirus-associated.

Remarks on this clone: Its antigen is as yet unknown.

The PCR contained 60 Vbeta and 13 Jbeta primers. Profiled with immunoSEQ multiplex PCR; TCRdb holds only in-frame clones, not every one. The data contain approximately 160,000 clones, roughly 80% of them singletons. The CDR3 length is 16 residues. Germline values: CDR1 SGHRS, CDR2 YFSETQ. Unmatched junction bases numbered 6, after V lost 1 base and J lost 2 bases. This clonotype originated in a woman aged 18-29 years in good health and CMV-seronegative. The rearrangement joins TRBV5-1 to TRBJ1-5; 7 nucleotides agree with TRBD1. Sequencing input: PBMCs. CDR3 coding DNA: TGCGCCAGCAGCTTGACCCCCGGGACAGGCAATCAGCCCCAGCATTTT. Residues: CASSLTPGTGNQPQHF.